This TCR beta chain is from a study of shared clonotypes between healthy human individuals. Generated by immunoSEQ multiplex PCR, the TCRdb table keeps only in-frame clones and is missing some. Of about 480,000 clones detected, 79% appear once; the ten largest clones hold roughly 13%. Germline V gene lookup returns CDR1 SGHTA and CDR2 FQGNSA. V was shortened by 5 bases and J by 5 bases, with 7 bases between the two germline ends. The CDR3 has 12 residues. The V gene is TRBV7-2, the J gene TRBJ2-1; no clear D gene. The receptor's source is a woman in her 40s in good health. Some clones in this sample may be carry-over from other donors' samples. The specimen was PBMCs. CDR3 sequence (DNA): TGTGCCAGCAGCCTCCTAAACAATGAGCAGTTCTTC. It specifies CASSLLNNEQFF.